The rows below give T cell receptor beta chains drawn from one sample of a study of T cell repertoires and Cas9 in healthy adults. Sequenced by immunoSEQ multiplex PCR; TCRdb stores in-frame clones only, minus some. The sample contains about 22,000 clones, 91% of which appear only once. The sequenced material came from CD4+ effector T cells (CD127+, CD25-, CD137-, CD154-) from PBMCs; culture status not recorded. The receptors originated from a human donor in good health. The conserved cysteine and the conserved F or W are not part of the CDR3 here.

v_call | cdr3_aa
TRBV28 | ASSFQGGSGNTIY
TRBV19 | ASSIARQGGTDTQY
TRBV19 | ASSERGATNEKLF
TRBV27 | ASGPIAGGRNTIY
TRBV7-2 | ASSAKVDSYNEQF
TRBV19 | ASSPGAVSQPQH
TRBV6-5 | ASSRGTTEAF
TRBV7-3 | ASSLAGGLNNEQF
TRBV5-6 | ASSLLGTGLSGANVLT
TRBV9 | ASSVELSFHTDTQY
TRBV28 | ATRRSVRSNQPQH
TRBV2 | ASSGRGPSTDTQY
TRBV4-2 | ASSQGSGGILSEQY
TRBV7-2 | ASSLAGGDSDTQY
TRBV5-4 | ASSLSSRGYT
TRBV11-3 | ASSLEPRDNSPLH
TRBV19 | ASSIGQGIYEQY
TRBV14 | ASSQYSSSGGHNEQF
TRBV5-5 | ASSLGQGPPNEQF
TRBV11-2 | ASSLEGQGFYEQY
TRBV4-1 | ASSQVKVARGTGGALSGELF
TRBV7-2 | ASSRTRDQPQH
TRBV29-1 | SVGFTGGNEQF
TRBV5-1 | ASRAGQGGFGEQF
TRBV7-6 | ASSLMTGVATEAF
TRBV5-1 | ASSSEGTPMNTEAF
TRBV4-1 | ASSQLGLTRDEQF
TRBV19 | ASSISRGSYEQY
TRBV20-1 | SAETGRAQY
TRBV27 | ASSPWTSRNTGELF
TRBV19 | ATWDRGRRNYGYT
TRBV30 | VWNRQGEFYNQPQH
TRBV5-1 | ASSLGFTPGQAYGYT
TRBV28 | ASSLLTGEDTEAF
TRBV19 | ASSIRINEQF
TRBV9 | ASSPPGLQGAKNIQY
TRBV19 | ASRVGAQGNYGYT
TRBV11-2 | ASSPRLASQF
TRBV14 | ASSPVGLAGAPTQY
TRBV7-8 | ASSPEQYNYGYT
TRBV6-1 | ASSGLGTGEYEQY
TRBV19 | ASSAGAQAHQPQH
TRBV7-2 | ASSTGQESPLH
TRBV7-9 | ASSSRTGRDTGELF
TRBV29-1 | SVAGQGGSYGYT
TRBV29-1 | SVVGGGGALNEQF
TRBV28 | ASRPRGVGGNQPQH
TRBV5-8 | ASSLEGALNTEAF
TRBV30 | AWSVGLAGGPDTQY
TRBV20-1 | SAHYPPLH
TRBV28 | ASSRPPGQRYNEQF
TRBV6-1 | ASRVLAGGAYEQY
TRBV6-6 | ASSYSRTVNEQY
TRBV28 | ASSLRRFASTDTQY
TRBV10-3 | AIKNRGNTEAF